This T cell receptor beta chain is from a study of shared clonotypes between healthy human individuals. Study in general: Ranging from 18 to 49 in age, donors were two women and a few men. Plates per donor: three CD4 naive, three CD4 memory, two CD8 naive, one CD8 memory. Study-level findings and limits: Memory subsets had estimated richness that was generally smaller than that of naive subsets.

About this clone: As yet, its antigen is unknown.

Within Nashville, Tennessee resided all donors, each a Caucasian adult. The protocol was immunoSEQ multiplex PCR, while the TCRdb copy is restricted to in-frame clones and leaves out a portion. There are hundreds of thousands of clones in the sample; roughly 96% occur only once, and 0.32% lies in the top ten. The CDR3 is 13 residues long. The ends lost 10 bases at V and 0 bases at J; junction bases unmatched: 4. Germline CDR1 and CDR2: WSHSY and SAAADI. Material for sequencing was memory CD8+ T cells sorted from blood. Subset reported: CD45RO+ cells pooled with CCR7-negative TemRA cells. The source is a man younger than 40 in good health. V is TRBV10-2 and J is TRBJ2-3; 7 bases are shared with TRBD1. The chain's CDR3 is CATRDRSTDTQYF. In nucleotides, the CDR3 is TGCGCCACCAGGGACAGAAGCACAGATACGCAGTATTTT.